This TCR beta chain is from a study of Ad26.COV2.S vaccination and SARS-CoV-2 variants. Background on the study: Enrollment placed the donor in the COV1001 Ad26.COV2.S trial arm. Ad26.COV2.S, an intramuscular injection, was given once or twice 56 days apart.

For this clone: The antigen remains unidentified.

Overall study results and limits: Measurement of non-spike TCR breadth gave similar results in vaccine and placebo recipients. Recipients given vaccine exceeded placebo recipients in spike-specific TCR breadth.

Trimming removed 4 bases at V and 4 bases at J, with 16 bases between. Looked up from germline, CDR1 is LGHDT and CDR2 is YNNKEL (reference sequence). This CDR3 has 15 residues. Stated treatment: some 19 received Ad26.COV2.S at low or high dose, single or two shots; several received placebo; per-sample allocation not given. Sampling happened 63 days after the first vaccine or placebo injection. The protocol was immunoSEQ multiplex PCR, while the TCRdb copy is restricted to in-frame clones and leaves out a portion. Counted here are more than 300,000 clones, around 89% occurring once; the ten biggest clones make up 6.4%.

The V and J genes are TRBV3-1 (or the pseudogene TRBV3-2) and TRBJ1-1; D unclear. The sequence was collected from a person aged 18-65 years who received the Ad26.COV2.S COVID-19 vaccine or a placebo. The sequenced sample was peripheral blood, obtained in a trial of Ad26.COV2.S vaccine versus placebo. Written as DNA, the CDR3 is TGTGCCAGCAGCCCGAGTGGCGGACTGAGCACTGAAGCTTTCTTT. It specifies CASSPSGGLSTEAFF.